The 4 T cell receptor beta chains below were found in one sample sequenced in a study of early T cells in non-severe SARS-CoV-2 infection. TCRdb itself ran the 5' RACE reads through MiXCR, one entry per CDR3 protein. The sample has 25,000 to 30,000 distinct CDR3 sequences; about 5% are singletons. The source material was whole blood. The receptors were sampled from an adult who was a healthcare worker with PCR-confirmed SARS-CoV-2 infection or an uninfected control (not recorded which).

This clonotype was found many times. V and J are TRBV27 and TRBJ2-3, with D unclear. The CDR3 spans 14 residues. Trimming removed 2 bases from V and 4 bases from J, with 10 bases in between. Germline V CDR1 and CDR2: MNHEY, SMNVEV (reference sequence). CDR3 DNA sequence: TGTGCCAGCAGTTTAGAAAGAATTTCAGATACGCAGTATTTT. Translated: CASSLERISDTQYF.

This chain joins TRBV5-8 and TRBJ2-2, with D possibly matching TRBD1 (5 bases). Germline V gene sequence: CDR1 SGHTS, CDR2 YDEGEE. The length of the CDR3 is 15 residues. Between the trimmed V and J ends, which lost 0 bases and 7 bases, there was a span of 13 bases. Written as DNA, the CDR3 is TGTGCCAGCAGCTTGGGGGGCAGCAGGTTCGGGGAGCTGTTTTTT. Protein product: CASSLGGSRFGELFF.

This clonotype was seen repeatedly, ten times or more. The genes are TRBV28 and TRBJ2-3; D remains unclear. The CDR3 runs 15 residues. Germline lookup yields CDR1 MDHEN and CDR2 SYDVKM. V lost 3 bases, J lost 5 bases, and 15 bases lay in between. In nucleotides, the CDR3 is TGTGCCAGCAGTTTGCAGCCAGACCAAAAAGATACGCAGTATTTT. Its translation: CASSLQPDQKDTQYF.

This clonotype was counted only a few times. The chain combines TRBV20-1 with TRBJ2-3; D unresolved. Trimming stripped 0 bases from V and 3 bases from J, with 10 bases between. The CDR3 loop spans 14 amino acids. The germline V gene has CDR1 DFQATT and CDR2 SNEGSKA (reference sequence). CDR3 amino acids: CSARDYGPTDTQYF. CDR3 in DNA: TGCAGTGCTAGAGACTACGGACCAACAGATACGCAGTATTTT.